One and the same sample provided the 23 T cell receptor beta chains below, sequenced in a study of blood T cell repertoires in COVID-19. TCRdb's copy holds only in-frame clones and misses some; the assay was immunoSEQ multiplex PCR. The repertoire has 200,000 to 250,000 clones, just over 90% of them found once; the top ten carry around 1.2%. Material for sequencing was peripheral blood. The receptor source for this set is a young man with acute or convalescent COVID-19.

V is TRBV5-4 and J is TRBJ2-3, with 7 bases lining up with TRBD1. V lost 0 bases, J lost 4 bases, and 2 bases stayed unmatched. Germline-derived CDR1 and CDR2 are SGHNT and YYREEE (reference sequence). This CDR3 spans 14 amino acids. CDR3 in DNA: TGTGCCAGCAGCTTGGCTCAGGGGGCAGATACGCAGTATTTT. Protein: CASSLAQGADTQYF.

The CDR3 DNA follows: TGTGCCATTGGGGGGGGGACAGGGAATGTTGGAGATACGCAGTATTTT. Protein product: CAIGGGTGNVGDTQYF. The chain couples TRBV10-3 to TRBJ2-3; 9 nucleotides line up with TRBD1. J was trimmed by 5 bases and V by 9 bases; bases with no gene match: 15. This CDR3 spans 16 amino acids. Germline assignment: CDR1 ENHRY and CDR2 SYGVKD.

This clone was seen a few times. V and J are TRBV4-1 and TRBJ2-7, with TRBD1 matching 10 bases. V lost 8 bases, J lost 3 bases, and 10 bases stayed unmatched. This CDR3 region has 15 residues. CDR1 and CDR2 from the germline V gene are MGHRA and YSYEKL. The CDR3 sequence: CASRFSGQGGYEQYF. The CDR3 region has the DNA TGCGCCAGCCGATTTTCAGGACAGGGGGGCTACGAGCAGTACTTC.

V gene TRBV6-6 combines with J gene TRBJ2-7; weak D call: TRBD1 (6 bases). The V end was cut by 7 bases, the J end by 0 bases, with 13 bases between. The CDR3 has 14 residues. Germline CDR1 and CDR2: MNHNY and SVGAGI (reference sequence). The CDR3 coding sequence is TGTGCCAGCACCGACAGGTACAGCTCCTACGAGCAGTACTTC. Translated, it gives CASTDRYSSYEQYF.

This clone was detected once. The chain carries TRBV9 and TRBJ1-2, with 9 bases identical to TRBD1. Looked up from germline, CDR1 is SGDLS and CDR2 is YYNGEE. Trimming took 4 bases from V and 2 from J; bases not matched to a gene: 3. The CDR3 is 14 amino acids. This CDR3 is CASSTGQGNYGYTF. DNA of the CDR3: TGTGCCAGCAGCACCGGACAGGGGAACTATGGCTACACCTTC. Together with reference TRBV9 and TRBJ1-2, the CDR3 gives the full variable domain: DSGVTQTPKHLITATGQRVTLRCSPRSGDLSVYWYQQSLDQGLQFLIQYYNGEERAKGNILERFSAQQFPDLHSELNLSSLELGDSALYFCASSTGQGNYGYTFGSGTRLTVV.

This clone was counted between two and nine times. This chain joins TRBV19 and TRBJ1-5, with D perhaps matching TRBD1 (6 bases). Per germline, CDR1 LNHDA and CDR2 SQIVND (reference sequence). V was clipped by 9 bases and J by 2 bases, with 17 bases between them. The CDR3 extends over 15 amino acids. The CDR3 DNA reads TGTGCCAGCCGGACAGCATATGGGGGCAATCAGCCCCAGCATTTT. It translates to CASRTAYGGNQPQHF.

The rearrangement uses TRBV11-2 and TRBJ1-6, with 9 nucleotides matching TRBD1. Per germline, CDR1 SGHAT and CDR2 FQNNGV. The CDR3 runs to 16 residues. The J segment lost 10 bases and the V segment lost 5 bases, leaving 12 bases of the junction unmatched. DNA of the CDR3: TGTGCCAGCAGCCTAACAGGGGGCGCTTTTTCATCACCCCTCCACTTT. Protein: CASSLTGGAFSSPLHF.

The CDR3, as DNA: TGTGCCAGTAGTATTGCGGAGGGGAGCACAGATACGCAGTATTTT. This sequence encodes CASSIAEGSTDTQYF. The chain combines TRBV19 with TRBJ2-3; D is possibly TRBD2 (6 bases). Trimming took off 3 bases at V and 0 bases at J, with 10 bases between the two ends. In germline, CDR1 is LNHDA, CDR2 SQIVND (reference sequence). The CDR3 runs 15 residues.

The chain carries TRBV6-6 and TRBJ1-1, with D tentatively TRBD1 (6 bases). Trimming stripped 0 bases from V and 7 bases from J, with 9 bases between. There are 13 residues in the CDR3. Germline V lookup: CDR1 MNHNY, CDR2 SVGAGI (reference sequence). CDR3 nucleotide sequence: TGTGCCAGCAGTTACTCGAGGGGGGGTGAAGCTTTCTTT. Translated, it gives CASSYSRGGEAFF.

The chain employs TRBV28 and TRBJ1-5, with a weak D call TRBD1 (6 bases). Deletions cut 2 bases from V and 5 bases from J, with 10 bases between. Germline assignment: CDR1 MDHEN and CDR2 SYDVKM. There are 14 residues in the CDR3. The CDR3 sequence: CASSLGGGHQPQHF. The CDR3 DNA reads as TGTGCCAGCAGTTTAGGGGGGGGGCATCAGCCCCAGCATTTT.

The chain combines TRBV28 with TRBJ2-3; 9 bases agree with TRBD2. The CDR3 loop spans 16 amino acids. V lost 6 bases to trimming and J lost 3 bases; unmatched junction nucleotides: 10. CDR1 is MDHEN and CDR2 is SYDVKM in the germline V gene. The CDR3: CASRISGGARTDTQYF. In nucleotides, the CDR3 is TGTGCCAGCAGGATTAGCGGGGGCGCTCGGACAGATACGCAGTATTTT.

This clone showed up just once. V usage is TRBV28 and J usage is TRBJ1-5; D is perhaps TRBD1 (6 bases). Germline V gives CDR1 MDHEN, CDR2 SYDVKM. The CDR3 spans 14 residues. V was shortened by 7 bases and J by 6 bases, with 16 bases between the two germline ends. The chain's CDR3 is CASNTGSASQPQHF. The CDR3 bases are TGTGCCAGCAATACAGGGTCAGCTAGTCAGCCCCAGCATTTT.

The chain uses TRBV19 and TRBJ1-5, with 7 bases that match TRBD1. The germline gives CDR1 LNHDA, CDR2 SQIVND (reference sequence). Unmatched junction bases numbered 8, after V lost 8 bases and J lost 4 bases. The CDR3 consists of 14 residues. As DNA, the CDR3 is TGTGCCAGTGATACAGGGGCCGGGAATCAGCCCCAGCATTTT. This gives the protein CASDTGAGNQPQHF.

The rearrangement joins TRBV7-9 to TRBJ2-3; 7 bases align to TRBD1. Germline assignment: CDR1 SEHNR and CDR2 FQNEAQ (reference sequence). This CDR3 contains 16 residues. V shed 3 bases and J 2 bases; nucleotides not matched to a gene: 8. CDR3 region: CASSLGTVFLTDTQYF. In nucleotides, the CDR3 is TGTGCCAGCAGCTTGGGGACAGTGTTTCTCACAGATACGCAGTATTTT.

The chain employs TRBV4-1 and TRBJ2-7, with TRBD1 matching 8 bases. The CDR3 runs 16 residues. Germline V CDR1 and CDR2: MGHRA, YSYEKL. V lost 1 base and J lost 6; bases outside the gene matches: 11. The CDR3 DNA reads TGCGCCAGCAGCCAAGGAAATCAGGGGGCGCTTCGCGAGCAGTACTTC. Translating gives CASSQGNQGALREQYF.

This clone was picked up one time. This chain uses TRBV28 with TRBJ1-6; D might be TRBD1 (5 bases). There are 17 residues in the CDR3. Between the trimmed V and J ends, which lost 6 bases and 0 bases, there was a span of 15 bases. Germline CDR1 MDHEN, CDR2 SYDVKM. The CDR3 sequence is CASSQGQLSSYNSPLHF. CDR3 DNA: TGTGCCAGCAGCCAAGGACAATTGAGCTCCTATAATTCACCCCTCCACTTT.

The rearrangement joins TRBV27 to TRBJ2-7, with D unresolved. CDR3 length: 14 residues. The germline CDR1 and CDR2 sequences are MNHEY and SMNVEV (reference sequence). With 5 bases removed from V and 3 bases from J, the gap between germline ends came to 14 bases. CDR3 sequence: CASSPSDRVYEQYF. CDR3 DNA sequence: TGTGCCAGCAGTCCCAGCGATCGAGTCTACGAGCAGTACTTC.

This clone appeared a single time. The chain couples TRBV11-2 to TRBJ2-7; no reliable D call. Germline-derived CDR1 and CDR2 are SGHAT and FQNNGV. The CDR3 consists of 15 residues. Trimming removed 2 bases from V and 0 bases from J, with 11 bases in between. CDR3 in amino acids: CASSLIGYSSYEQYF. In nucleotides, the CDR3 is TGTGCCAGCAGCTTAATTGGTTACAGCTCCTACGAGCAGTACTTC.

The chain uses TRBV18 and TRBJ1-2; D remains unclear. Germline lookup yields CDR1 KGHSH and CDR2 LQKENI. V was pared by 4 bases and J by 0 bases, with 9 bases between. This CDR3 is 14 amino acids long. In DNA, the CDR3 is TGTGCCAGCTCACTCGACGGAGCTAACTATGGCTACACCTTC. Protein product: CASSLDGANYGYTF.

The rearrangement uses TRBV2 and TRBJ2-5, with D perhaps TRBD2 (6 bases). The CDR3 contains 15 residues. Per germline, CDR1 SNHLY and CDR2 FYNNEI. Between the trimmed V and J ends, which lost 3 bases and 7 bases, there was a span of 18 bases. The CDR3 region has the DNA TGTGCCAGCAGTGACCGTAGCGGAACCCGGGGGACCCAGTACTTC. Translation gives CASSDRSGTRGTQYF.

This clone was recorded only once. The gene calls are TRBV7-8 and TRBJ2-5, with 8 bases that match TRBD2. CDR3 length equals 18 residues. CDR1 is SGHVS and CDR2 is FQNEAQ in the germline V gene. V lost 1 base to trimming and J lost 0 bases; unmatched junction nucleotides: 10. The CDR3 DNA sequence: TGTGCCAGCAGCTTAGGCCTAATTAGCGGGGTGTACCAAGAGACCCAGTACTTC. Amino acid sequence: CASSLGLISGVYQETQYF.

The rearrangement links TRBV14 to TRBJ2-5; TRBD1 might be the D (6 bases). This CDR3 region has 16 residues. Germline V gives CDR1 SGHDN, CDR2 FVKESK. Trimming took 4 bases from V and 1 from J, leaving 16 bases between them. The CDR3 loop is CASSRGQPILQETQYF. As DNA, the CDR3 is TGTGCCAGCAGCCGCGGACAGCCTATACTCCAAGAGACCCAGTACTTC.

V is TRBV21-1 and J is TRBJ2-7; the DNA was not compared with TRBD1, the D call given in the table. TRBV21-1 is given as a pseudogene. This CDR3 is 19 amino acids long. This CDR3 is CASSKGKRDTKDHSYEQYF. In DNA, the CDR3 is TGTGCCAGCAGCAAAGGGAAACGGGACACTAAAGATCACTCCTACGAGCAGTACTTC.